This TCR beta chain is from a study of blood T cell repertoires in COVID-19. The CDR3 is 15 residues long. The V end lost 2 bases, the J end lost 5 bases, and 13 bases lay between the germline ends. Germline-derived CDR1 and CDR2 are LGHDT and YNNKEL (reference sequence). Source study methods: By means of reference gene primer amplification, nucleated cell counts were estimated. TCRdb's table, derived via immunoSEQ multiplex PCR, lists solely in-frame clones and lacks some. V, J and clone size derive from that table, while D and trimming were established from the DNA sequence. Of about 140,000 clones listed, around 81% are singletons.

This chain connects TRBV3-1 (or the pseudogene TRBV3-2) to TRBJ1-5, with a possible D match to TRBD1 (5 bases). Sample: peripheral blood. The source is a woman aged 60-70 years with acute or convalescent COVID-19. CDR3 nucleotides: TGTGCCAGCAGCCAAAACCCGGCAGGGCATCAGCCCCAGCATTTT. Translation gives CASSQNPAGHQPQHF.